This is a list of T cell receptor beta chains from one sample in a study of regulatory and conventional T cells in RAG deficiency. Only in-frame clones appear in the TCRdb table, and some are missing; sequencing was by immunoSEQ multiplex PCR. This table has 45,000 to 50,000 clones, around 90% appearing once. This same sample was also part of a study on regulatory T cells.

The sequencing sample was made of CD4+ effector T cells sorted from blood. The source of these receptors is a human donor in good health. Both conserved end residues are part of each CDR3. The D gene is left open where the match is weak. Where a row states a size, it is once, few, many or the class of an expanded clone; other rows omit it.

CDR3 length: 15; J gene: TRBJ1-5; V gene: TRBV7-9; clone size: NA; D gene: NA; CDR3 protein: CASSLDDGVHQPQHF; CDR3 DNA: TGTGCCAGCAGCTTAGACGATGGGGTGCATCAGCCCCAGCATTTT
CDR3 length: 15; J gene: TRBJ2-7; V gene: TRBV5-6; clone size: once; D gene: TRBD1; CDR3 protein: CASSAGQGRSYEQYF; CDR3 DNA: TGTGCCAGCAGCGCTGGACAGGGCCGATCCTACGAGCAGTACTTC
CDR3 length: 13; J gene: TRBJ1-2; V gene: TRBV9; clone size: NA; D gene: TRBD1; CDR3 protein: CASSVGGQVGYTF; CDR3 DNA: TGTGCCAGCAGCGTAGGGGGACAGGTTGGCTACACCTTC
CDR3 length: 15; J gene: TRBJ1-5; V gene: TRBV2; clone size: NA; D gene: TRBD1; CDR3 protein: CASSLGTGGYQPQHF; CDR3 DNA: TGTGCCAGCAGTCTTGGGACAGGGGGCTATCAGCCCCAGCATTTT
CDR3 length: 16; J gene: TRBJ2-1; V gene: TRBV2; clone size: NA; D gene: TRBD2; CDR3 protein: CASEGLAEPVYNEQFF; CDR3 DNA: TGTGCCAGCGAGGGACTAGCAGAGCCAGTATACAATGAGCAGTTCTTC
CDR3 length: 16; J gene: TRBJ1-6; V gene: TRBV2; clone size: NA; D gene: NA; CDR3 protein: CASRLEAGEKRSPLHF; CDR3 DNA: TGTGCCAGCAGACTAGAGGCCGGGGAGAAGCGTTCACCCCTCCACTTT
CDR3 length: 14; J gene: TRBJ1-4; V gene: TRBV6-5; clone size: NA; D gene: TRBD1; CDR3 protein: CASGPTGTNEKLFF; CDR3 DNA: TGTGCCAGCGGGCCGACAGGGACCAATGAAAAACTGTTTTTT
CDR3 length: 12; J gene: TRBJ2-2; V gene: TRBV5-4; clone size: NA; D gene: NA; CDR3 protein: CASSLSGGELFF; CDR3 DNA: TGTGCCAGCAGCCTGAGCGGCGGGGAGCTGTTTTTT
CDR3 length: 14; J gene: TRBJ1-2; V gene: TRBV6-1; clone size: NA; D gene: NA; CDR3 protein: CASSEATTAYGYTF; CDR3 DNA: TGTGCCAGCAGTGAAGCCACCACAGCATATGGCTACACCTTC
CDR3 length: 16; J gene: TRBJ1-3; V gene: TRBV18; clone size: NA; D gene: TRBD1; CDR3 protein: CASSPLPGTAGNTIYF; CDR3 DNA: TGTGCCAGCTCACCACTACCCGGGACAGCTGGAAACACCATATATTTT
CDR3 length: 14; J gene: TRBJ1-1; V gene: TRBV5-6; clone size: once; D gene: NA; CDR3 protein: CATGWSRGVTEAFF; CDR3 DNA: TGTGCCACGGGATGGTCGAGGGGCGTAACTGAAGCTTTCTTT
CDR3 length: 14; J gene: TRBJ1-4; V gene: TRBV19; clone size: NA; D gene: TRBD1; CDR3 protein: CASINRGGNEKLFF; CDR3 DNA: TGTGCCAGTATTAACAGGGGTGGAAATGAAAAACTGTTTTTT
CDR3 length: 13; J gene: TRBJ2-1; V gene: TRBV11-3; clone size: NA; D gene: NA; CDR3 protein: CASSFPGYNEQFF; CDR3 DNA: TGTGCCAGCAGCTTCCCCGGGTACAATGAGCAGTTCTTC
CDR3 length: 11; J gene: TRBJ2-1; V gene: TRBV28; clone size: NA; D gene: NA; CDR3 protein: CASSGYNEQFF; CDR3 DNA: TGTGCCAGCAGCGGGTACAATGAGCAGTTCTTC
CDR3 length: 17; J gene: TRBJ2-1; V gene: TRBV7-3; clone size: NA; D gene: TRBD1; CDR3 protein: CASSLGIGDRVGNEQFF; CDR3 DNA: TGTGCCAGCAGCTTAGGAATAGGGGACAGGGTGGGCAATGAGCAGTTCTTC
CDR3 length: 15; J gene: TRBJ1-2; V gene: TRBV9; clone size: NA; D gene: NA; CDR3 protein: CASSVRADANYGYTF; CDR3 DNA: TGTGCCAGCAGCGTCAGGGCCGACGCTAACTATGGCTACACCTTC
CDR3 length: 16; J gene: TRBJ2-7; V gene: TRBV18; clone size: NA; D gene: TRBD2; CDR3 protein: CASSPLAGGQGEEQYF; CDR3 DNA: TGTGCCAGCTCACCACTAGCGGGAGGGCAAGGGGAGGAGCAGTACTTC
CDR3 length: 16; J gene: TRBJ2-5; V gene: TRBV11-2; clone size: NA; D gene: NA; CDR3 protein: CASSTKAGTSVETQYF; CDR3 DNA: TGTGCCAGCAGCACAAAAGCCGGGACGTCCGTAGAGACCCAGTACTTC
CDR3 length: 13; J gene: TRBJ2-1; V gene: TRBV5-1; clone size: NA; D gene: NA; CDR3 protein: CASRESQYSEQFF; CDR3 DNA: TGCGCCAGCAGAGAGTCGCAGTATAGTGAGCAGTTCTTC
CDR3 length: 15; J gene: TRBJ2-3; V gene: TRBV9; clone size: NA; D gene: NA; CDR3 protein: CASSVMDGSTDTQYF; CDR3 DNA: TGTGCCAGCAGCGTAATGGACGGGAGCACAGATACGCAGTATTTT
CDR3 length: 13; J gene: TRBJ1-1; V gene: TRBV6-1; clone size: NA; D gene: NA; CDR3 protein: CASTQGGATEAFF; CDR3 DNA: TGTGCCAGCACCCAGGGTGGGGCCACTGAAGCTTTCTTT
CDR3 length: 14; J gene: TRBJ1-4; V gene: TRBV28; clone size: NA; D gene: NA; CDR3 protein: CASSPLGPKEKLFF; CDR3 DNA: TGTGCCAGCAGTCCCCTAGGGCCCAAGGAAAAACTGTTTTTT
CDR3 length: 14; J gene: TRBJ2-2; V gene: TRBV27; clone size: NA; D gene: NA; CDR3 protein: CASSLSRVAGELFF; CDR3 DNA: TGTGCCAGCAGTTTAAGTCGGGTTGCCGGGGAGCTGTTTTTT
CDR3 length: 16; J gene: TRBJ2-6; V gene: TRBV5-1; clone size: NA; D gene: NA; CDR3 protein: CASSLEGGCGANVLTF; CDR3 DNA: TGCGCCAGCAGCTTGGAGGGGGGGTGCGGGGCCAACGTCCTGACTTTC
CDR3 length: 12; J gene: TRBJ2-5; V gene: TRBV6-5; clone size: NA; D gene: NA; CDR3 protein: CASSSLGETQYF; CDR3 DNA: TGTGCCAGCAGTTCCCTAGGGGAGACCCAGTACTTC
CDR3 length: 14; J gene: TRBJ2-1; V gene: TRBV6-6; clone size: NA; D gene: TRBD2; CDR3 protein: CASMTSGLYNEQFF; CDR3 DNA: TGTGCCAGCATGACTAGCGGGTTATACAATGAGCAGTTCTTC
CDR3 length: 16; J gene: TRBJ2-7; V gene: TRBV19; clone size: NA; D gene: TRBD2; CDR3 protein: CASSRAGLAVIYEQYF; CDR3 DNA: TGTGCCAGTAGTAGGGCGGGACTAGCGGTGATCTACGAGCAGTACTTC
CDR3 length: 15; J gene: TRBJ2-5; V gene: TRBV28; clone size: NA; D gene: NA; CDR3 protein: CASRLGGGPVETQYF; CDR3 DNA: TGTGCCAGCAGACTCGGAGGGGGGCCGGTAGAGACCCAGTACTTC
CDR3 length: 13; J gene: TRBJ1-1; V gene: TRBV11-2; clone size: NA; D gene: NA; CDR3 protein: CASSFRSNTEAFF; CDR3 DNA: TGTGCCAGCAGCTTTAGGAGCAACACTGAAGCTTTCTTT
CDR3 length: 13; J gene: TRBJ1-6; V gene: TRBV7-3; clone size: NA; D gene: NA; CDR3 protein: CASSYLDLSPLHF; CDR3 DNA: TGTGCCAGCAGTTACCTAGATTTATCACCCCTCCACTTT
CDR3 length: 15; J gene: TRBJ2-1; V gene: TRBV5-1; clone size: NA; D gene: TRBD2; CDR3 protein: CATTSGGTAYNEQFF; CDR3 DNA: TGCGCCACCACTAGCGGGGGGACCGCCTACAATGAGCAGTTCTTC
CDR3 length: 14; J gene: TRBJ2-1; V gene: TRBV7-3; clone size: NA; D gene: NA; CDR3 protein: CASSLHGRVDEQFF; CDR3 DNA: TGTGCCAGCAGCTTACACGGCCGGGTGGATGAGCAGTTCTTC
CDR3 length: 15; J gene: TRBJ1-2; V gene: TRBV14; clone size: few; D gene: NA; CDR3 protein: CASSHGSGTGKGYTF; CDR3 DNA: TGTGCCAGCAGCCATGGCTCCGGGACCGGGAAAGGCTACACCTTC
CDR3 length: 14; J gene: TRBJ2-3; V gene: TRBV5-6; clone size: NA; D gene: NA; CDR3 protein: CASSLDTSADTQYF; CDR3 DNA: TGTGCCAGCAGCTTGGACACCTCCGCAGATACGCAGTATTTT
CDR3 length: 15; J gene: TRBJ2-1; V gene: TRBV19; clone size: NA; D gene: TRBD1; CDR3 protein: CASSLDRGSYNEQFF; CDR3 DNA: TGTGCCAGTAGTCTAGACAGGGGCTCCTACAATGAGCAGTTCTTC
CDR3 length: 14; J gene: TRBJ2-5; V gene: TRBV2; clone size: NA; D gene: TRBD1; CDR3 protein: CASSTYRGRETQYF; CDR3 DNA: TGTGCCAGCAGTACATACAGGGGCCGGGAGACCCAGTACTTC
CDR3 length: 14; J gene: TRBJ2-5; V gene: TRBV11-2; clone size: once; D gene: NA; CDR3 protein: CASSFMGGEETQYF; CDR3 DNA: TGTGCCAGCAGCTTTATGGGGGGAGAGGAGACCCAGTACTTC
CDR3 length: 15; J gene: TRBJ1-4; V gene: TRBV19; clone size: NA; D gene: NA; CDR3 protein: CASSIGRPPNEKLFF; CDR3 DNA: TGTGCCAGTAGTATAGGGAGGCCTCCCAATGAAAAACTGTTTTTT
CDR3 length: 15; J gene: TRBJ2-2; V gene: TRBV2; clone size: once; D gene: TRBD2; CDR3 protein: CASRKLAGGTGELFF; CDR3 DNA: TGTGCCAGCAGAAAACTAGCGGGGGGTACCGGGGAGCTGTTTTTT
CDR3 length: 16; J gene: TRBJ1-3; V gene: TRBV27; clone size: NA; D gene: NA; CDR3 protein: CASSLRSPYSGNTIYF; CDR3 DNA: TGTGCCAGCAGCTTAAGAAGTCCGTACTCTGGAAACACCATATATTTT
CDR3 length: 13; J gene: TRBJ2-3; V gene: TRBV11-2; clone size: NA; D gene: NA; CDR3 protein: CASSSTPSDTQYF; CDR3 DNA: TGTGCCAGCAGCTCCACACCGTCAGATACGCAGTATTTT
CDR3 length: 17; J gene: TRBJ2-2; V gene: TRBV19; clone size: NA; D gene: NA; CDR3 protein: CASSIVVTAAGPGELFF; CDR3 DNA: TGTGCCAGTAGTATAGTGGTTACGGCAGCCGGGCCCGGGGAGCTGTTTTTT
CDR3 length: 12; J gene: TRBJ2-2; V gene: TRBV6-5; clone size: once; D gene: NA; CDR3 protein: CASSYRPGELFF; CDR3 DNA: TGTGCCAGCTCTTACCGTCCCGGGGAGCTGTTTTTT
CDR3 length: 19; J gene: TRBJ1-4; V gene: TRBV7-8; clone size: NA; D gene: NA; CDR3 protein: CASSLGRVQGGTTNEKLFF; CDR3 DNA: TGTGCCAGCAGCTTAGGTCGTGTACAGGGAGGAACAACTAATGAAAAACTGTTTTTT
CDR3 length: 16; J gene: TRBJ2-7; V gene: TRBV5-6; clone size: NA; D gene: TRBD2; CDR3 protein: CASSLGPGTKSYEQYF; CDR3 DNA: TGTGCCAGCAGCTTGGGGCCCGGGACTAAATCCTACGAGCAGTACTTC
CDR3 length: 15; J gene: TRBJ2-5; V gene: TRBV5-1; clone size: NA; D gene: TRBD2; CDR3 protein: CASSLGRGTQETQYF; CDR3 DNA: TGCGCCAGCAGCTTGGGGCGGGGGACTCAAGAGACCCAGTACTTC
CDR3 length: 16; J gene: TRBJ1-1; V gene: TRBV14; clone size: NA; D gene: TRBD1; CDR3 protein: CASSHNTGVRRAEAFF; CDR3 DNA: TGTGCCAGCAGCCACAATACAGGGGTACGCAGGGCTGAAGCTTTCTTT
CDR3 length: 15; J gene: TRBJ2-3; V gene: TRBV6-1; clone size: NA; D gene: NA; CDR3 protein: CASSEAAPPGDTQYF; CDR3 DNA: TGTGCCAGCAGTGAAGCAGCCCCACCGGGAGATACGCAGTATTTT
CDR3 length: 13; J gene: TRBJ2-2; V gene: TRBV6-5; clone size: NA; D gene: NA; CDR3 protein: CASGGGSAGELFF; CDR3 DNA: TGTGCCAGCGGGGGCGGGAGCGCCGGGGAGCTGTTTTTT
CDR3 length: 13; J gene: TRBJ2-7; V gene: TRBV6-5; clone size: NA; D gene: NA; CDR3 protein: CASSPPGQYEQYF; CDR3 DNA: TGTGCCAGCAGTCCCCCGGGCCAGTACGAGCAGTACTTC
CDR3 length: 15; J gene: TRBJ2-7; V gene: TRBV27; clone size: NA; D gene: NA; CDR3 protein: CASSKDSGPSYEQYF; CDR3 DNA: TGTGCCAGCAGTAAGGATAGCGGACCCTCCTACGAGCAGTACTTC
CDR3 length: 16; J gene: TRBJ1-1; V gene: TRBV29-1; clone size: NA; D gene: TRBD1; CDR3 protein: CSVEPWTGKLNTEAFF; CDR3 DNA: TGCAGCGTTGAACCCTGGACAGGTAAACTGAACACTGAAGCTTTCTTT
CDR3 length: 15; J gene: TRBJ2-7; V gene: TRBV7-9; clone size: NA; D gene: TRBD2; CDR3 protein: CASSLGGSYENEQYF; CDR3 DNA: TGTGCCAGCAGCTTAGGCGGGAGTTATGAAAACGAGCAGTACTTC
CDR3 length: 18; J gene: TRBJ2-6; V gene: TRBV7-3; clone size: NA; D gene: TRBD2; CDR3 protein: CASSPVSGDYSGANVLTF; CDR3 DNA: TGTGCCAGCAGCCCAGTCAGCGGGGACTACTCTGGGGCCAACGTCCTGACTTTC